What follows are 21 T cell receptor beta chains derived from one specimen sequenced in a study of T cell repertoires in aging, cancer and after chemotherapy. The template was genomic DNA from peripheral blood, not RNA. Multiplex touch-down PCR with TRB-A/B primers amplified rearranged V-D-J TRB sequences. One entry per CDR3 protein results from TCRdb running MiXCR on the multiplex PCR reads. The table has some 10,000 distinct CDR3 sequences, under 50% seen once. The specimen was blood. The source of these receptors is a human donor in good health.

This clonotype was counted only a few times. V and J are TRBV12-3 or TRBV12-4 and TRBJ2-1; D ambiguous. Trimming removed 3 bases from V and 5 bases from J, with 8 bases in between. This CDR3 is 13 amino acids long. The CDR3 bases are TGTGCCAGCAGTTTTGTACTTCACAATGAGCAGTTCTTC. Translating it yields CASSFVLHNEQFF.

This chain uses TRBV6-6 with TRBJ1-5, with D possibly being TRBD1 (5 bases). Germline assignment: CDR1 MNHNY and CDR2 SVGAGI (reference sequence). This CDR3 region has 12 residues. V shed 10 bases and J shed 9 bases, with 16 bases lying between them. CDR3 in DNA: TGTGCCACCTCCCTTCCAGGGAGGCCCCAGCATTTT. This translates into CATSLPGRPQHF.

The chain has TRBV18 and TRBJ1-3; no definite D call. The V end was cut by 0 bases, the J end by 7 bases, with 16 bases between. The CDR3 has 16 amino acids. Germline assignment: CDR1 KGHSH and CDR2 LQKENI. This CDR3 reads CASSPPSGRVGNTIYF. The CDR3, as DNA: TGTGCCAGCTCACCACCATCCGGCAGAGTGGGCAACACCATATATTTT.

The CDR3 DNA is TGTGCCAGTAGTTTCTTCGCGGGGGTTGGCTACACCTTC. Its translation is CASSFFAGVGYTF. The rearrangement uses TRBV19 and TRBJ1-2; tentatively, D is TRBD1 (5 bases). Deletions cut 5 bases from V and 7 bases from J, with 14 bases between. This CDR3 is built from 13 residues. Germline CDR1 and CDR2: LNHDA and SQIVND (reference sequence).

The chain has TRBV19 and TRBJ1-6; a weak D match, TRBD1 (6 bases). V lost 2 bases and J lost 10, with 12 bases in between. There are 14 residues in the CDR3. CDR1 LNHDA and CDR2 SQIVND come from the germline V gene (reference sequence). For the CDR3, the DNA is TGTGCCAGTAGTATAACAGGGACCAACTCACCCCTCCACTTT. Protein: CASSITGTNSPLHF.

The genes are TRBV27 and TRBJ1-5, with 7 bases aligning to TRBD1. The CDR3 contains 13 residues. The ends lost 6 bases at V and 7 bases at J; junction bases unmatched: 6. Germline values: CDR1 MNHEY, CDR2 SMNVEV (reference sequence). CDR3: CASSSDRDQPQHF. In nucleotides, the CDR3 is TGTGCCAGCAGCTCCGACAGGGACCAGCCCCAGCATTTT.

The J gene is TRBJ2-7, the V gene TRBV7-9; TRBD1 matches 9 bases. This CDR3 contains 13 residues. The germline gives CDR1 SEHNR, CDR2 FQNEAQ (reference sequence). With V trimmed by 5 bases and J by 1 base, 0 bases remained unmatched. CDR3 coding DNA: TGTGCCAGCAGCGACAGGGGGTCCTACGAGCAGTACTTC. Its protein product is CASSDRGSYEQYF. Looking up the rest from reference TRBV7-9 and TRBJ2-7 gives the full variable domain: DTGVSQNPRHKITKRGQNVTFRCDPISEHNRLYWYRQTLGQGPEFLTYFQNEAQLEKSRLLSDRFSAERPKGSFSTLEIQRTEQGDSAMYLCASSDRGSYEQYFGPGTRLTVT.

This clonotype showed up just a few times. V is TRBV6-6 and J is TRBJ2-1; D is possibly TRBD2 (5 bases). This CDR3 spans 16 amino acids. Trimming left V 0 bases short and J 0 bases short, with 9 bases between. Germline CDR1 MNHNY, CDR2 SVGAGI (reference sequence). The CDR3 region is CASSYSGLSSYNEQFF. Here the CDR3 DNA reads TGTGCCAGCAGTTACTCCGGACTTAGCTCCTACAATGAGCAGTTCTTC.

This clonotype has only a few counts. The CDR3, as DNA: TGTGCCAGCAGTGTAGATGACACCGGGGAGCTGTTTTTT. Residues: CASSVDDTGELFF. The chain has TRBV6-4 and TRBJ2-2; D ambiguous. V lost 4 bases to trimming and J lost 3 bases, with 6 bases between them. CDR3 length equals 13 residues. The germline gives CDR1 MRHNA, CDR2 SNTAGT.

This clonotype was seen a few times. V gene TRBV20-1 combines with J gene TRBJ2-7, with TRBD1 matching over 10 bases. CDR1 and CDR2 (germline): DFQATT, SNEGSKA (reference sequence). The V gene end was trimmed by 1 base and the J gene end by 4 bases; junction bases not matched to a gene: 7. The length of the CDR3 is 15 residues. Here the CDR3 reads CSARGDRGWGYEQYF. The CDR3 DNA follows: TGCAGTGCTAGAGGGGACAGGGGCTGGGGTTACGAGCAGTACTTC.

This clonotype was recorded a few times. The chain employs TRBV19 and TRBJ1-2, with unresolved D. The germline CDR1 and CDR2 sequences are LNHDA and SQIVND (reference sequence). The CDR3 runs 13 residues. Trimming took off 2 bases at V and 1 base at J, with 5 bases between the two ends. The CDR3 here is CASSIRINYGYTF. In DNA form, the CDR3 reads TGTGCCAGTAGTATACGGATTAACTATGGCTACACCTTC.

For this clonotype: An end of the junction does not agree with germline; a read error may underlie this. The chain couples TRBV6-5 to TRBJ1-5; D uncertain. The CDR3 sequence is 14 residues long. The germline gives CDR1 MNHEY, CDR2 SVGAGI. DNA of the CDR3: TGTGCCAGCAGTTACTTCCGGGGAGATCATCCCCAGCATTTT. Its translation: CASSYFRGDHPQHF.

A few counts support this clonotype. V and J are TRBV6-1 and TRBJ2-7; 8 nucleotides agree with TRBD2. Germline-derived CDR1 and CDR2 are MNHNS and SASEGT. This CDR3 has 15 residues. V was clipped by 5 bases and J by 5 bases; unmatched bases: 11. The DNA for the CDR3 is TGTGCCAGCAGTAATCCCCGGGGGGGGTTCGACGAGCAGTACTTC. Translating gives CASSNPRGGFDEQYF.

This clonotype ranks as medium-sized. The chain uses TRBV6-6 and TRBJ2-1; 7 nucleotides line up with TRBD2. The J segment lost 4 bases and the V segment lost 5 bases, leaving 8 bases of the junction unmatched. CDR3 length equals 15 residues. Germline V gene sequence: CDR1 MNHNY, CDR2 SVGAGI (reference sequence). The CDR3 spells CASSASGEGYNEQFF. The CDR3 DNA reads TGTGCCAGCAGTGCATCCGGGGAGGGGTACAATGAGCAGTTCTTC.

The CDR3 sequence is CASNGGNTEAFF. Written as DNA, the CDR3 is TGTGCCAGTAACGGGGGGAACACTGAAGCTTTCTTT. This chain connects TRBV19 to TRBJ1-1, with D maybe TRBD1 (5 bases). The V end lost 7 bases, the J end lost 1 base, and 7 bases lay between the germline ends. The CDR3 extends over 12 amino acids. Germline CDR1 LNHDA, CDR2 SQIVND (reference sequence).

V is TRBV6-1 and J is TRBJ2-3, with 10 bases identical to TRBD2. V trimming: 2 bases; J trimming: 4 bases; junction bases outside the gene matches: 12. CDR1 is MNHNS, CDR2 SASEGT, per germline. The CDR3 is 18 residues long. The CDR3 region is CASSERGTSGTASDTQYF. CDR3 nucleotide sequence: TGTGCCAGCAGTGAAAGGGGCACTAGCGGGACCGCCTCAGATACGCAGTATTTT.

The chain employs TRBV6-1 and TRBJ1-1; D unclear. V gave up 2 bases and J gave up 4 bases, with 8 bases separating them. The CDR3 has 13 residues. Germline V lookup: CDR1 MNHNS, CDR2 SASEGT. The CDR3 region has the DNA TGTGCCAGCAGTGAAATCATGGGCACTGAAGCTTTCTTT. Translation: CASSEIMGTEAFF.

Turning to this clonotype: Since a much larger clone is just one base distant, this may be a read error. The chain has TRBV19 and TRBJ2-2; D is perhaps TRBD1 (5 bases). This CDR3 has 14 residues. With 6 bases removed from V and 1 base from J, the gap between germline ends came to 9 bases. Germline V CDR1 and CDR2: LNHDA, SQIVND (reference sequence). The CDR3 DNA follows: TGTGCCAGTAGCAGGGCAGGGAACACCGGGGAGCTGTTTTTT. Its protein is CASSRAGNTGELFF.

V usage is TRBV18 and J usage is TRBJ2-7, with a possible D match to TRBD2 (6 bases). Trimming pared 4 bases from V and 6 bases from J, leaving 13 bases between. The V gene's germline CDR1 is KGHSH and CDR2 LQKENI. CDR3 size: 13 residues. The CDR3 bases are TGTGCCAGCTCACTACGCGGGGCTGGCGAGCAGTACTTC. This encodes CASSLRGAGEQYF.

This clonotype occurred a few times. The chain links TRBV18 to TRBJ1-5; D unclear. Germline CDR1 and CDR2: KGHSH and LQKENI. The CDR3 spans 19 residues. V was pared by 3 bases and J by 2 bases, with 23 bases between. The CDR3 protein is CASSPQRLSGGEGNQPQHF. The CDR3 region has the DNA TGTGCCAGCTCACCCCAGAGGTTGTCAGGAGGAGAGGGCAATCAGCCCCAGCATTTT.

This clonotype was counted a few times. The chain uses TRBV7-9 and TRBJ2-6; D is possibly TRBD1 (6 bases). This CDR3 region has 16 residues. V lost 3 bases to trimming and J lost 2 bases, with 11 bases between them. Germline V gives CDR1 SEHNR, CDR2 FQNEAQ (reference sequence). CDR3 in DNA: TGTGCCAGCAGCTTCGGTCAGGGGACTGGGGCCAACGTCCTGACTTTC. It yields the protein CASSFGQGTGANVLTF.